This TCR beta chain was found in a study of beta chain features in type 1 diabetes. Study details: There was similarity between patients and healthy donors in age, gender and cell yields.

Points from the study as a whole: High TCR expression in some cells could lead to their over-representation in cDNA sequencing. The study found fewer insertions and more deletions at VDJ junctions in type 1 diabetes patients.

The isolated RNA, all of it, was reverse transcribed, so expressed TCRB transcripts were what got sequenced. There were about 3.57 million reads on average in the naive, central memory and regulatory T cell samples. The repertoire was sequenced with immunoSEQ multiplex PCR; TCRdb's copy has only in-frame clones and lacks some. The sample gives around 340,000 clones, approximately 8% of which show up once; more than 0.4% is in the top ten. This clone was counted between two and nine times. Its antigen is undetermined. This CDR3 is 14 amino acids long. Germline V gene lookup returns CDR1 SGDLS and CDR2 YYNGEE. V was shortened by 4 bases and J by 3 bases, with 12 bases between the two germline ends.

The TCR sequence derives from a young woman in good health. Sequenced material: central memory CD4+ T cells from blood. V gene TRBV9 combines with J gene TRBJ2-3; no clear D gene. DNA of the CDR3: TGTGCCAGCAGCCCCCAGGTGGGTACAGATACGCAGTATTTT. Its protein product is CASSPQVGTDTQYF.